This T cell receptor beta chain was obtained from a study of T cells after posttransplantation cyclophosphamide. Study-wide results and caveats: Skin or GI-infiltrating T cells shared few TRB sequences with blood. Later blood repertoires were often dominated by clones from the donor CD8+ memory compartment. Recipient CMV seropositivity and CMV reactivation strongly tracked TRB clonality.

Repertoires were generated with immunoSEQ multiplex PCR, while TCRdb's copy carries only in-frame clones and drops some. The sample consists of under 10,000 clones, roughly 98% of them appearing once. About this clone itself: Its antigen is still unknown.

The CDR3 is 16 residues long. Germline lookup yields CDR1 MGHRA and CDR2 YSYEKL. V lost 0 bases and J 7 bases, leaving 15 bases between the germline ends. Cells defined as naive were viable CD3+CD4+ or CD3+CD8+ and CCR7+CD45RA+CD45RO-CD95-CD27+CD28+. The V call is TRBV4-1, the J call TRBJ2-2, with D perhaps TRBD2 (6 bases). The clonotype originates from a woman aged 55-69 years in good health, CMV-negative, and a related stem cell transplant donor. The sample consisted of naive CD4+ T cells sorted from PBMCs. In DNA form, the CDR3 reads TGCGCCAGCAGCCAAGAAGGTTTAAGCGGGTTCGGGGAGCTGTTTTTT. Translated, it gives CASSQEGLSGFGELFF.